A selection of T cell receptor beta chains follows, all from one sample in a study of T cells in Graves' hyperthyroidism and ophthalmopathy. Each CDR3 protein gets one entry after TCRdb re-called the multiplex PCR reads with MiXCR. Here the sample spans over 300,000 distinct CDR3 sequences, 14% being singletons. The specimen sequenced was blood. The receptors shown here come from a woman aged 60 to 75 with Graves' hyperthyroidism. Each CDR3 is given without its conserved first and last residue. Clone size appears in some rows only: once, few, many, or a class for an expanded clone.

j_call clone_size v_call cdr3_aa
TRBJ2-1 many TRBV29-1 SVAGRNEQF
TRBJ2-7 many TRBV12-3/TRBV12-4 ASSTWELEQY
TRBJ2-7 many TRBV2 ASKDRGFGYEQY
TRBJ2-3 few TRBV6-6 ASSYMEGTQY
TRBJ2-5 many TRBV3-1 ASSQDAAQETQY
TRBJ2-7 many TRBV28 ASRGTGVGEQY
TRBJ2-3 - TRBV28 ASSSSTSGAGADTQY
TRBJ2-7 many TRBV7-4 ASSSLASGLPQGEQY
TRBJ2-1 many TRBV6-1 ASSPPLMSGRAYNEQF
TRBJ2-1 many TRBV7-9 ASILVDRYNEQF
TRBJ1-6 - TRBV18 ASSPPYQGARSPLH
TRBJ2-1 - TRBV9 ASSVDRYNEQF
TRBJ2-2 many TRBV4-2 ASSQDYNTGELF
TRBJ1-6 - TRBV4-1 ASSQEGQGIYSPLH
TRBJ1-5 - TRBV28 ASSSDRVSNQPQH
TRBJ1-2 few TRBV7-9 ASSLVPTAGGYT
TRBJ2-7 - TRBV12-3/TRBV12-4 ASSLKGEGFGEQY
TRBJ2-3 many TRBV3-1 ASRQTGTDTQY
TRBJ2-7 many TRBV7-3 ASSLAGGPYEQY
TRBJ2-1 many TRBV10-3 AIKTSGSSYNEQF
TRBJ2-3 many TRBV12-3/TRBV12-4 ASNATANLTDTQY
TRBJ2-7 many TRBV20-1 SARPGTAGYEQY
TRBJ1-1 - TRBV20-1 SAGRMDTEAF
TRBJ2-1 few TRBV7-3 ASSRLAGGPNEQF
TRBJ1-6 - TRBV10-3 AIPLVVVRTGGSSYNSPLH
TRBJ1-6 many TRBV6-1 ASSWPGVNSPLH
TRBJ2-3 many TRBV24-1 ATSNPGSTDTQY
TRBJ2-5 many TRBV20-1 SADFSGDNQETQY
TRBJ1-1 many TRBV7-9 ASSLGARRNTEAF
TRBJ1-5 many TRBV2 ASTDRAGSNQPQH
TRBJ1-2 many TRBV12-5 ASGSTGGRNYGYT
TRBJ2-1 many TRBV7-3 ASSLQGYNEQF
TRBJ1-5 - TRBV7-8 ASSPTGGGRLNNQPQH
TRBJ1-2 few TRBV6-1 ASSAGRGGPYYGYT
TRBJ1-1 few TRBV24-1 ATSDLQGRGAF
TRBJ2-5 many TRBV5-1 ASSMGLAGGLETQY
TRBJ2-2 - TRBV24-1 ATSSKWGELF
TRBJ1-3 many TRBV18 ASSLELEGNTIY
TRBJ2-5 - TRBV19 ASSSTGMETQY
TRBJ2-1 many TRBV5-4 AGSPGGTGSAYEQF
TRBJ1-2 few TRBV19 ASSIWPGPHYGYT
TRBJ2-7 few TRBV29-1 SVTGQGTSYEQY
TRBJ2-3 many TRBV28 ASSFDRGRADTQY
TRBJ2-2 many TRBV2 ASRARPTGELF
TRBJ2-1 - TRBV5-1 ASSLKGNEQF
TRBJ2-2 - TRBV24-1 ATSDSSWQVNTGELF
TRBJ2-1 many TRBV11-3 ASSRDRGRWNEQF
TRBJ2-1 many TRBV11-3 ASSLFSTAGNEQF
TRBJ2-3 - TRBV2 ASSGLAGGADTQY
TRBJ2-7 few TRBV7-9 ASRGGNPGEQY
TRBJ2-2 many TRBV5-1 ASSPPAGAAGELF
TRBJ1-5 many TRBV28 ASSSRRQGRQPQH
TRBJ2-1 many TRBV7-9 ASRPQGAGDNEQF
TRBJ1-4 many TRBV27 ASSRGFNEKLF